Below, 18 T cell receptor beta chains from the same sample are listed, as sequenced in a study of T cell responses to AZD1222 COVID-19 vaccine. Here immunoSEQ multiplex PCR was the method, and the copy in TCRdb shows in-frame clones only, minus some. The sample yields approximately 57,000 clones, around 87% seen once. The sample consisted of peripheral blood, taken on day 0 of AZD1222 vaccination. The source of these receptors is an adult in good health.

The rearrangement joins TRBV18 to TRBJ2-5; D is perhaps TRBD2 (5 bases). The CDR3 is 13 amino acids. Germline-derived CDR1 and CDR2 are KGHSH and LQKENI. Deletions cut 4 bases from V and 2 bases from J, with 8 bases between. The CDR3 coding sequence is TGTGCCAGCTCACGCACTAGACAAGAGACCCAGTACTTC. It translates to CASSRTRQETQYF.

V is TRBV19 and J is TRBJ1-2; 9 bases agree with TRBD1. The length of the CDR3 is 20 residues. Germline V gene lookup returns CDR1 LNHDA and CDR2 SQIVND (reference sequence). The trim removed 4 bases at V and 2 bases at J, leaving 20 bases unmatched. CDR3 sequence: CASSRPTPGQGKVENYGYTF. CDR3 nucleotide sequence: TGTGCCAGTAGTAGACCGACTCCCGGACAGGGGAAGGTGGAGAACTATGGCTACACCTTC.

This rearrangement joins TRBV3-1 (or the pseudogene TRBV3-2) to TRBJ1-2; D gene unclear. This CDR3 contains 14 residues. V was shortened by 0 bases and J by 4 bases, with 9 bases between the two germline ends. Germline lookup yields CDR1 LGHDT and CDR2 YNNKEL (reference sequence). This CDR3 reads CASSQEGTGYGYTF. The CDR3 nucleotides are TGTGCCAGCAGCCAAGAAGGCACGGGCTATGGCTACACCTTC.

The chain is built from TRBV15 and TRBJ1-1, with unresolved D. This CDR3 is 15 amino acids long. Trimming stripped 0 bases from V and 1 base from J, with 9 bases between. CDR1 LNHNV and CDR2 YYDKDF come from the germline V gene (reference sequence). This chain's CDR3 is CATSRDPSTNTEAFF. CDR3 sequence (DNA): TGTGCCACCAGCAGAGATCCGTCGACGAACACTGAAGCTTTCTTT.

CDR3: CASSLALGGRAWETQYF. Written as DNA, the CDR3 is TGTGCCAGCAGCTTAGCGCTCGGCGGGAGGGCCTGGGAGACCCAGTACTTC. The chain uses TRBV7-8 and TRBJ2-5; 9 bases map to TRBD2. V lost 0 bases to trimming and J lost 5 bases; unmatched junction nucleotides: 10. The length of the CDR3 is 17 residues. Germline V CDR1 and CDR2: SGHVS, FQNEAQ.

V and J are TRBV14 and TRBJ2-1; 15 bases are shared with TRBD2. CDR3 length equals 19 residues. V shed 3 bases, J shed 3 bases, and the junction held 9 bases outside the gene matches. CDR1 SGHDN and CDR2 FVKESK come from the germline V gene. CDR3 sequence: CASSHRFGLAGGDYNEQFF. The CDR3 region has the DNA TGTGCCAGCAGCCACCGATTCGGACTAGCGGGAGGGGACTACAATGAGCAGTTCTTC.

The V gene is TRBV6-2 or TRBV6-3, the J gene TRBJ1-2; tentatively, D is TRBD1 (6 bases). The CDR3 covers 12 residues. The germline V gene encodes CDR1 MNHEY and CDR2 SVGEGT. With 5 bases removed from V and 6 bases from J, the gap between germline ends came to 10 bases. The CDR3 DNA reads TGTGCCAGCAGTGCTACAGGGCATGGCTACACCTTC. Its protein is CASSATGHGYTF.

This clone was seen more than once but under ten times. The rearrangement joins TRBV5-6 to TRBJ2-1; 11 nucleotides agree with TRBD2. The V segment lost 6 bases and the J segment 1 base; nucleotides outside the gene matches: 15. Germline V gene data show CDR1 as SGHDT and CDR2 as YYEEEE. The CDR3 spans 19 residues. CDR3 bases: TGTGCCAGCATGGGGTCAACGGTAGCGGGAGGGCATTCCTACAATGAGCAGTTCTTC. It translates to CASMGSTVAGGHSYNEQFF.

The genes are TRBV11-3 and TRBJ2-2, with D possibly TRBD1 on 5 matching bases. Trimming took 3 bases from V and 7 from J, leaving 12 bases between them. The CDR3 is 14 amino acids. Germline CDR1 reads SGHNT; CDR2 reads YENEEA. CDR3 amino acids: CASSLGRVGGELFF. CDR3 bases: TGTGCCAGCAGCTTGGGCAGGGTAGGCGGGGAGCTGTTTTTT.

The CDR3 DNA reads TGTGCCAGTAGTCTAGCGGGAGGCTCCTACAATGAGCAGTTCTTC. Translating it yields CASSLAGGSYNEQFF. The chain joins TRBV19 to TRBJ2-1; 11 nucleotides match TRBD2. Germline assignment: CDR1 LNHDA and CDR2 SQIVND (reference sequence). V trimming: 5 bases; J trimming: 0 bases; junction bases outside the gene matches: 0. The CDR3 runs 15 residues.

The chain is built from TRBV9 and TRBJ2-3; 8 bases map to TRBD2. V lost 3 bases and J lost 0; bases outside the gene matches: 6. CDR3 length: 16 amino acids. Germline CDR1 SGDLS, CDR2 YYNGEE. DNA for the CDR3: TGTGCCAGCAGCGGGGTAGCGGGATCTAGCACAGATACGCAGTATTTT. Translated: CASSGVAGSSTDTQYF. Complete variable domain (other parts from reference TRBV9 and TRBJ2-3): DSGVTQTPKHLITATGQRVTLRCSPRSGDLSVYWYQQSLDQGLQFLIQYYNGEERAKGNILERFSAQQFPDLHSELNLSSLELGDSALYFCASSGVAGSSTDTQYFGPGTRLTVL.

The chain is built from TRBV7-2 and TRBJ2-1, with TRBD2 matching over 10 bases. This CDR3 comprises 15 residues. The germline V gene encodes CDR1 SGHTA and CDR2 FQGNSA. V trimming: 7 bases; J trimming: 6 bases; junction bases outside the gene matches: 9. CDR3 DNA: TGTGCCAGCAACATTATAGCGGGAGGAACCAATGAGCAGTTCTTC. This sequence encodes CASNIIAGGTNEQFF.

The J gene is TRBJ1-5, the V gene TRBV28; D is perhaps TRBD1 (5 bases). V lost 1 base, J lost 7 bases, and 20 bases lay in between. The CDR3 runs to 17 residues. Germline V lookup: CDR1 MDHEN, CDR2 SYDVKM. The CDR3 here is CASSLFGTGVSGQPQHF. The CDR3 DNA sequence: TGTGCCAGCAGTTTATTTGGAACGGGGGTGTCAGGGCAGCCCCAGCATTTT.

Comments on this clone: Different DNA sequences within this sample yield the same CDR3. This sequence joins TRBV18 and TRBJ2-5; D possibly uses TRBD1 or TRBD2 (5 bases each). Germline lookup yields CDR1 KGHSH and CDR2 LQKENI. The CDR3 length is 14 residues. Trimming pared 1 base from V and 2 bases from J, leaving 8 bases between. The CDR3 is CASSPRDGQETQYF. The CDR3 nucleotides read TGTGCCAGCTCACCACGGGACGGTCAAGAGACCCAGTACTTC.

CDR3: CASSLAGTGANVLTF. CDR3 in DNA: TGTGCCAGCAGCTTAGCGGGCACTGGGGCCAACGTCCTGACTTTC. The chain couples TRBV7-6 to TRBJ2-6, with D unclear. The CDR3 runs to 15 residues. Germline V CDR1 and CDR2: SGHVS, FNYEAQ. V gave up 0 bases and J gave up 2 bases, with 5 bases separating them.

The chain carries TRBV29-1 and TRBJ2-2; a weak D match, TRBD2 (6 bases). Germline V gene lookup returns CDR1 SQVTM and CDR2 ANQGSEA. Trimming cost V 7 bases and J 2 bases, with 14 bases left between them. The CDR3 sequence is 14 residues long. CDR3 region: CSARGAGNTGELFF. As DNA, the CDR3 is TGCAGCGCCCGAGGGGCGGGAAACACCGGGGAGCTGTTTTTT.

V gene TRBV9 combines with J gene TRBJ1-3; no reliable D call. CDR3 length: 14 amino acids. With 0 bases removed from V and 0 bases from J, the gap between germline ends came to 4 bases. Per the germline V gene, CDR1 is SGDLS and CDR2 is YYNGEE. CDR3 nucleotide sequence: TGTGCCAGCAGCGTAGCTTCCTCTGGAAACACCATATATTTT. Translated: CASSVASSGNTIYF.

This clone was observed once. This chain links TRBV2 with TRBJ2-4; D assignment may be TRBD1 or TRBD2 (5 bases each). V was pared by 11 bases and J by 0 bases, with 17 bases between. CDR1 and CDR2 (germline): SNHLY, FYNNEI. The CDR3 sequence is 15 residues long. The CDR3 nucleotides are TGTGCCGTAGGGGACGGCGGTTTAGCCAAAAACATTCAGTACTTC. This translates into CAVGDGGLAKNIQYF.